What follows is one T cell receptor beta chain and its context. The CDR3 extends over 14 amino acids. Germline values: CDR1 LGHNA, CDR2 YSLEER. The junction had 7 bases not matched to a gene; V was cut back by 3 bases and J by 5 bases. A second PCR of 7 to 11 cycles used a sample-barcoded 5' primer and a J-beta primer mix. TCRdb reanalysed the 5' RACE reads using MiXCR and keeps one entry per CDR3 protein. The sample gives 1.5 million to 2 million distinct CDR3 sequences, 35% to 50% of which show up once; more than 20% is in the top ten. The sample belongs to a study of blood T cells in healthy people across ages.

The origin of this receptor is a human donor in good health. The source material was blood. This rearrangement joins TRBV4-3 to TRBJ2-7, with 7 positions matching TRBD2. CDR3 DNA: TGCGCCAGCAGCCAGGTAGGGCGGGGGAACGAGCAGTACTTC. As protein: CASSQVGRGNEQYF.